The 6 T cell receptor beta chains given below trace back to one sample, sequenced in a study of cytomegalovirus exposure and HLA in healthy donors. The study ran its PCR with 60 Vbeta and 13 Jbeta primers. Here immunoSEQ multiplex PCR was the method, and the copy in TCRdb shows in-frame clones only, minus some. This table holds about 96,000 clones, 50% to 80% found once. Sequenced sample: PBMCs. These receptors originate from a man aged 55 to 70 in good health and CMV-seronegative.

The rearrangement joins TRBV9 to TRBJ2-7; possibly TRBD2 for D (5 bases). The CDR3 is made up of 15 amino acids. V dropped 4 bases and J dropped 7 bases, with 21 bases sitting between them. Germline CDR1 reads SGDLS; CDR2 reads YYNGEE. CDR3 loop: CASSYEGIFPTEQYF. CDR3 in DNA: TGTGCCAGCAGCTACGAGGGAATCTTTCCTACGGAGCAGTACTTC. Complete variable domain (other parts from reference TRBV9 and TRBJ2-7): DSGVTQTPKHLITATGQRVTLRCSPRSGDLSVYWYQQSLDQGLQFLIQYYNGEERAKGNILERFSAQQFPDLHSELNLSSLELGDSALYFCASSYEGIFPTEQYFGPGTRLTVT.

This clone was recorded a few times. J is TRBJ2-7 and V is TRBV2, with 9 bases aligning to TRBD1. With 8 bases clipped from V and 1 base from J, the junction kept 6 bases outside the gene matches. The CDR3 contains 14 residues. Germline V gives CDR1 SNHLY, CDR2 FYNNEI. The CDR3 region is CASWDRENSYEQYF. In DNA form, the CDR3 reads TGTGCCAGCTGGGACAGGGAAAATTCCTACGAGCAGTACTTC.

The CDR3 reads CASSLGSGESTDTQYF. CDR3 DNA: TGTGCCAGCAGCTTGGGGAGCGGGGAAAGCACAGATACGCAGTATTTT. This sequence joins TRBV5-6 and TRBJ2-3, with 7 bases matching TRBD2. Trimming cost V 0 bases and J 0 bases; bases outside gene matches: 4. CDR1 SGHDT and CDR2 YYEEEE come from the germline V gene. The CDR3 runs 16 residues.

The CDR3, as DNA: TGTGCCAGCAGTAAGACAGGGGGCATTCAAGAGACCCAGTACTTC. Amino acid sequence: CASSKTGGIQETQYF. The chain uses TRBV27 and TRBJ2-5; 10 bases match TRBD1. J lost 2 bases, V lost 5 bases, and 5 bases had no gene match. From germline, CDR1 is MNHEY and CDR2 SMNVEV (reference sequence). This CDR3 has 15 residues.

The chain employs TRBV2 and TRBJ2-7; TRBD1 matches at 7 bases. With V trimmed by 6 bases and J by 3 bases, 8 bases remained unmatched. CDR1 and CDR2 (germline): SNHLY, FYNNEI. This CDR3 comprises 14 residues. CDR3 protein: CASSPRDSLYEQYF. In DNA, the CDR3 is TGTGCCAGCAGCCCGAGGGACAGTCTCTACGAGCAGTACTTC.

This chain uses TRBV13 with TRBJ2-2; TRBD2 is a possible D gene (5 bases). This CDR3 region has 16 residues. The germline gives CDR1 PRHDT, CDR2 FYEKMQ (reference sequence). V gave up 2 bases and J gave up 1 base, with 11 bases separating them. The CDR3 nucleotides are TGTGCCAGCAGCTTAAGGGAGCTAGTGAACACCGGGGAGCTGTTTTTT. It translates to CASSLRELVNTGELFF.